Listed below are T cell receptor beta chains from one sample, sequenced in a study of T cell responses to AZD1222 COVID-19 vaccine. Profiled with immunoSEQ multiplex PCR; TCRdb holds only in-frame clones, not every one. In the table there are about 140,000 clones, about 87% of which are singletons. The sequenced sample was peripheral blood, obtained on day 0 of AZD1222 vaccination. These receptors came from an adult in good health. CDR3s include the opening cysteine and the closing phenylalanine or tryptophan. A D gene is named only where the DNA matches it firmly. Only some rows state a clone size, as once, few, many or a class for expanded clones.

CDR3aa | CDR3nt | v_gene | abundance | j_gene | d_gene
CASSQERQDYGYTF | TGTGCCAGCAGCCAAGAACGACAGGACTATGGCTACACCTTC | TRBV4-2 | . | TRBJ1-2 | .
CASSPDRGSYNEQFF | TGTGCCAGCAGCCCTGACAGGGGCTCCTACAATGAGCAGTTCTTC | TRBV3-1/TRBV3-2 | . | TRBJ2-1 | TRBD1
CASSLGGFFNQPQHF | TGTGCCAGCAGCTTAGGAGGATTTTTCAATCAGCCCCAGCATTTT | TRBV5-5 | . | TRBJ1-5 | .
CASGQGTVSGANVLTF | TGTGCCAGCGGACAGGGGACTGTCTCTGGGGCCAACGTCCTGACTTTC | TRBV11-2 | . | TRBJ2-6 | TRBD1
CASSLQGDTEAFF | TGTGCCAGCAGTCTCCAGGGGGACACTGAAGCTTTCTTT | TRBV6-2/TRBV6-3 | once | TRBJ1-1 | TRBD1
CAWRPRTGGLVGSNQPQHF | TGTGCCTGGAGACCCAGGACAGGGGGATTGGTAGGTAGCAATCAGCCCCAGCATTTT | TRBV30 | . | TRBJ1-5 | TRBD1
CASALPSYEQYF | TGTGCCAGCGCGTTGCCATCCTACGAGCAGTACTTC | TRBV28 | . | TRBJ2-7 | .
CASSHGGTGKTEAFF | TGTGCCAGCAGCCATGGAGGGACAGGGAAAACTGAAGCTTTCTTT | TRBV3-1/TRBV3-2 | . | TRBJ1-1 | TRBD1
CASNDRGTLGGYTF | TGTGCCAGCAACGACAGGGGAACGTTAGGAGGCTACACCTTC | TRBV2 | few | TRBJ1-2 | TRBD1
CASSQPGQIYGYTF | TGTGCCAGCAGCCAACCGGGACAAATCTATGGCTACACCTTC | TRBV5-4 | . | TRBJ1-2 | .
CASMKLSGRALSDEQFF | TGTGCCAGTATGAAGCTTAGCGGGAGGGCCCTTTCGGATGAGCAGTTCTTC | TRBV19 | . | TRBJ2-1 | TRBD2
CASSRDGADQPQHF | TGCGCCAGCAGCCGAGACGGTGCCGATCAGCCCCAGCATTTT | TRBV4-1 | . | TRBJ1-5 | .
CASSLRTHTDTQYF | TGTGCCAGCAGCTTAAGGACACACACAGATACGCAGTATTTT | TRBV7-2 | . | TRBJ2-3 | .
CASSWRGGGGDEQFF | TGCGCCAGCAGCTGGAGGGGGGGCGGCGGCGATGAGCAGTTCTTC | TRBV5-1 | . | TRBJ2-1 | .
CASSLGAGAFETQYF | TGTGCCAGCAGCTTAGGGGCAGGGGCTTTCGAGACCCAGTACTTC | TRBV11-2 | . | TRBJ2-5 | .
CASSESTGHYGYTF | TGTGCCAGCAGTGAATCGACCGGGCACTATGGCTACACCTTC | TRBV2 | few | TRBJ1-2 | .
CASSDLLAGGTYEQYF | TGTGCCAGCAGTGACCTCTTAGCGGGAGGCACCTACGAGCAGTACTTC | TRBV6-2/TRBV6-3 | . | TRBJ2-7 | TRBD2
CAIRQGRDYEQYF | TGTGCCATCCGTCAAGGCAGGGACTACGAGCAGTACTTC | TRBV10-3 | . | TRBJ2-7 | .
CASSQEGGIWSPLHF | TGTGCCAGCAGCCAAGAAGGGGGGATTTGGTCACCCCTCCACTTT | TRBV14 | . | TRBJ1-6 | .
CASSQDPSARDRDEKLFF | TGCGCCAGCAGCCAAGATCCATCGGCCCGGGACAGGGACGAAAAACTGTTTTTT | TRBV4-3 | . | TRBJ1-4 | TRBD1
CASSLMGTTNEKLFF | TGCGCCAGCAGCTTGATGGGGACAACTAATGAAAAACTGTTTTTT | TRBV5-1 | . | TRBJ1-4 | .
CASSLAAGREAFF | TGCGCCAGCAGCTTGGCCGCAGGTAGGGAAGCTTTCTTT | TRBV5-1 | once | TRBJ1-1 | .
CASSRRGGDTEAFF | TGTGCCAGCAGTCGCAGGGGAGGGGACACTGAAGCTTTCTTT | TRBV28 | . | TRBJ1-1 | .
CASSLTGIGNSPLHF | TGCGCCAGCAGCTTGACAGGGATTGGGAATTCACCCCTCCACTTT | TRBV5-1 | . | TRBJ1-6 | .
CASEKIGTSGSRDTQYF | TGTGCCAGCGAAAAGATTGGGACTAGCGGCAGTCGAGATACGCAGTATTTT | TRBV27 | . | TRBJ2-3 | TRBD2
CASSFTGTTNEQYF | TGTGCCAGCAGCTTCACCGGGACTACTAACGAGCAGTACTTC | TRBV7-2 | . | TRBJ2-7 | TRBD2
CASSPFIPGQGTNEQFF | TGTGCCAGCAGCCCCTTTATCCCGGGACAGGGGACAAATGAGCAGTTCTTC | TRBV11-3 | . | TRBJ2-1 | TRBD1
CASSRTSYGYTF | TGTGCCAGCAGTAGAACAAGCTATGGCTACACCTTC | TRBV2 | . | TRBJ1-2 | .
CASSLASGSGTDTQYF | TGTGCCAGTAGTCTAGCTAGCGGGAGTGGCACAGATACGCAGTATTTT | TRBV19 | . | TRBJ2-3 | TRBD2
CASSLVQLTGELFF | TGTGCCAGCAGTTTAGTACAGCTCACCGGGGAGCTGTTTTTT | TRBV28 | few | TRBJ2-2 | .
CSARALATQYF | TGCAGTGCTCGTGCGCTAGCTACCCAGTACTTC | TRBV20-1 | . | TRBJ2-5 | .
CASSKDSPGEDGYTF | TGTGCCAGTAGTAAAGACAGCCCGGGGGAGGATGGCTACACCTTC | TRBV19 | . | TRBJ1-2 | .
CASSRVSGLGAYEQYF | TGTGCCAGCAGTCGCGTTTCGGGGCTCGGTGCCTACGAGCAGTACTTC | TRBV27 | . | TRBJ2-7 | .
CASSQEFGEGVEQYF | TGTGCCAGCAGCCAAGAGTTCGGGGAGGGTGTCGAGCAGTACTTC | TRBV4-2 | once | TRBJ2-7 | TRBD2
CASSPRTWGETQYF | TGTGCCAGCAGTCCACGGACCTGGGGGGAGACCCAGTACTTC | TRBV6-2/TRBV6-3 | . | TRBJ2-5 | .
CASSYPGQGYQETQYF | TGTGCCAGCAGCTACCCGGGACAGGGATACCAAGAGACCCAGTACTTC | TRBV5-4 | . | TRBJ2-5 | TRBD1
CASSLSSTAEAFF | TGTGCCAGCAGTTTAAGCAGCACGGCGGAAGCTTTCTTT | TRBV27 | once | TRBJ1-1 | .
CASSLTGRSGGNEQFF | TGCGCCAGCAGCTTGACGGGGCGGAGTGGTGGCAATGAGCAGTTCTTC | TRBV5-1 | . | TRBJ2-1 | .
CASSDGRGDTQYF | TGTGCCAGCAGTGATGGTCGAGGAGATACGCAGTATTTT | TRBV6-4 | . | TRBJ2-3 | .
CASSSSGPYGYTF | TGTGCCAGCAGCTCCTCAGGGCCCTATGGCTACACCTTC | TRBV7-2 | . | TRBJ1-2 | .
CASSFRDAPWGAFF | TGTGCCAGCAGCTTCCGGGACGCACCTTGGGGGGCTTTCTTT | TRBV5-6 | . | TRBJ1-1 | .
CASSLGTSGSKNIQYF | TGCGCCAGCAGCCTGGGGACTAGCGGTTCCAAAAACATTCAGTACTTC | TRBV5-1 | . | TRBJ2-4 | TRBD2
CASREQGAFYEQYF | TGTGCCAGCAGGGAACAGGGGGCTTTCTACGAGCAGTACTTC | TRBV28 | . | TRBJ2-7 | TRBD1
CASSLVGDEQFF | TGTGCCAGCAGCTTAGTAGGGGATGAGCAGTTCTTC | TRBV7-9 | . | TRBJ2-1 | .
CASSLGHSTNEKLFF | TGTGCCAGCAGCTTAGGACATTCAACTAATGAAAAACTGTTTTTT | TRBV7-3 | . | TRBJ1-4 | .
CAWSRLGLNTGELFF | TGTGCCTGGAGTCGCCTGGGGTTGAACACCGGGGAGCTGTTTTTT | TRBV30 | . | TRBJ2-2 | .